Shown below are 6 T cell receptor beta chains from a single sample sequenced in a study of cytomegalovirus exposure and HLA in healthy donors. Primers included in the PCR were 60 Vbeta and 13 Jbeta primers. Method: immunoSEQ multiplex PCR; TCRdb's copy keeps in-frame clones and lacks some. The table has about 160,000 clones, just under 80% seen once; the top ten hold approximately 1.2%. Sequencing was carried out using PBMCs. The origin of the receptors is a young man in good health and CMV-seronegative.

The rearrangement joins TRBV5-1 to TRBJ2-1, with TRBD1 matching over 7 bases. J lost 10 bases, V lost 4 bases, and 2 bases had no gene match. The length of the CDR3 is 11 residues. Germline V CDR1 and CDR2: SGHRS, YFSETQ. The CDR3 is CASSQQGEQFF. The CDR3 bases are TGCGCCAGCAGCCAACAGGGGGAGCAGTTCTTC. Full variable domain (missing parts from reference TRBV5-1 and TRBJ2-1): KAGVTQTPRYLIKTRGQQVTLSCSPISGHRSVSWYQQTPGQGLQFLFEYFSETQRNKGNFPGRFSGRQFSNSRSEMNVSTLELGDSALYLCASSQQGEQFFGPGTRLTVL.

The chain links TRBV7-6 to TRBJ2-1; unclear D gene. CDR3 length: 14 amino acids. The V and J ends lost 3 bases and 8 bases respectively, with 14 bases between them. The V gene's germline CDR1 is SGHVS and CDR2 FNYEAQ. CDR3 amino acids: CASSFDSSRDEQFF. CDR3 bases: TGTGCCAGCAGCTTCGACTCTAGTCGCGATGAGCAGTTCTTC.

A single count supports this clone. V and J are TRBV28 and TRBJ2-3; D gene ambiguous. V was clipped by 5 bases and J by 2 bases, with 20 bases between them. This CDR3 spans 17 amino acids. Germline V gives CDR1 MDHEN, CDR2 SYDVKM. In nucleotides, the CDR3 is TGTGCCAGCAGTCCCCAGACACGTGGGTTCGACACAGATACGCAGTATTTT. Amino acids: CASSPQTRGFDTDTQYF.

The gene calls are TRBV19 and TRBJ1-5, with a weak D call TRBD1 (5 bases). The CDR3 totals 16 residues. Germline V gene data show CDR1 as LNHDA and CDR2 as SQIVND (reference sequence). V was shortened by 1 base and J by 1 base, with 11 bases between the two germline ends. CDR3 nucleotides: TGTGCCAGTAGTATAGGCGGGGGGACGAGCAATCAGCCCCAGCATTTT. Translation gives CASSIGGGTSNQPQHF.

This clone was found once. J is TRBJ1-2 and V is TRBV4-1; TRBD1 aligns across 8 bases. Germline V gene sequence: CDR1 MGHRA, CDR2 YSYEKL. This CDR3 contains 15 residues. With V trimmed by 4 bases and J by 4 bases, 8 bases remained unmatched. The CDR3 is CASSLNQGASYGYTF. The CDR3 DNA reads as TGCGCCAGCAGCCTAAATCAGGGGGCATCCTATGGCTACACCTTC.

The chain links TRBV5-1 to TRBJ2-1, with 14 positions matching TRBD2. The germline CDR1 and CDR2 sequences are SGHRS and YFSETQ. The CDR3 has 15 residues. The V segment lost 4 bases and the J segment 7 bases; nucleotides outside the gene matches: 4. CDR3 nucleotide sequence: TGCGCCAGCAGCGGACTAGCGGGAGGTAATAATGAGCAGTTCTTC. Protein sequence: CASSGLAGGNNEQFF.